This T cell receptor (beta chain) was sequenced for a study of glioma-infiltrating T cells after dendritic cell vaccination. Study-level information: Patients received three intradermal dendritic cell vaccine injections at biweekly intervals.

Time point denoted: after dendritic cell vaccination, including at tumor progression/relapse. This clone appeared once. Produced via immunoSEQ multiplex PCR; TCRdb's table is partial and in-frame only. The data show around 78,000 clones, with around 86% seen just once and around 2.3% held by the top ten. The CDR3 is made up of 13 amino acids. Germline-derived CDR1 and CDR2 are SGHTA and FQGNSA. Trimming took off 1 base at V and 11 bases at J, with 14 bases between the two ends. The chain is built from TRBV7-2 and TRBJ1-2, with D unresolved. The sample here was blood, taken after dendritic cell vaccination. The receptor was derived from a human donor with glioblastoma. CDR3 protein: CASSLDGVGGYTF. The CDR3 region has the DNA TGTGCCAGCAGCTTAGACGGAGTAGGAGGGTACACCTTC.